This record looks at one TCR beta chain sequence and its context. The record originates from a study of blood T cell repertoires in COVID-19. Overall study: Researchers got acute and convalescent COVID-19 samples from the United States, Italy and Spain. The analysed material was cDNA or gDNA that came from T cells, B-cell-depleted T cells, or PBMCs.

The CDR3 covers 15 residues. The J segment lost 2 bases and the V segment lost 5 bases, leaving 8 bases of the junction unmatched. Germline CDR1 reads MNHEY; CDR2 reads SMNVEV (reference sequence). In the original analysis: Amplified reference gene primers provided the basis for estimating nucleated cell counts. Repertoires were generated with immunoSEQ multiplex PCR, while TCRdb's copy carries only in-frame clones and drops some. The V and J calls and clone size were taken over from that table, and D and trimming were inferred from the DNA. The repertoire holds 150,000 to 200,000 clones, with 85% to 90% as singletons.

The sample was peripheral blood. The clonotype comes from a human donor in a cohort sampled during active COVID-19. The chain joins TRBV27 to TRBJ2-7, with TRBD1 matching over 8 bases. Here the CDR3 reads CASSETGDLPYEQYF. The CDR3 bases are TGTGCCAGCAGTGAGACAGGGGACCTACCCTACGAGCAGTACTTC.